These 10 T cell receptor beta chains were all obtained from the same sample, sequenced in a study of shared clonotypes between healthy human individuals (dated by TCRdb to the early 2020s). The method was the immunoSEQ multiplex PCR assay. TCRdb stores this immuneACCESS table with in-frame sequences only. Part of the clones is absent; in the studies checked, under half of the shortfall reflects unresolved V genes, and no reason is known for the rest. In this sample the table shows under 850,000 clones, over 90% of which occur a single time. Less than 25% of the sample is in the top ten clones. CD8 naive samples were CD45RO-negative cells positively selected for CCR7, giving a CD45RA+CCR7+ population that excluded TemRA cells. Input material: naive CD8+ T cells sorted from blood. Reading the label with the study, this specimen's cell subset or site is: CD45RA+CCR7+. Receptors originate from a man aged 25-45 years in good health.

The V gene is TRBV9, the J gene TRBJ2-6; D gene uncertain. V dropped 4 bases and J dropped 4 bases, with 12 bases sitting between them. CDR1 and CDR2 (germline): SGDLS, YYNGEE. This CDR3 contains 15 residues. As DNA, the CDR3 is TGTGCCAGCAGCCCTTATCCCGGCGGGGCCAACGTCCTGACTTTC. Protein product: CASSPYPGGANVLTF.

V usage is TRBV27 and J usage is TRBJ2-7, with TRBD1 matching over 10 bases. J lost 4 bases, V lost 5 bases, and 11 bases had no gene match. The V gene's germline CDR1 is MNHEY and CDR2 SMNVEV (reference sequence). This CDR3 comprises 16 residues. The CDR3 bases are TGTGCCAGCAGTCCCCATACCGGGACAGGGGTTTACGAGCAGTACTTC. Translated, it gives CASSPHTGTGVYEQYF.

The chain carries TRBV29-1 and TRBJ2-7; 13 bases are a match to TRBD2. The germline CDR1 and CDR2 sequences are SQVTM and ANQGSEA. Germline trimming cut 0 bases from V and 2 bases from J; bases unmatched to any gene: 4. CDR3 length: 16 residues. The CDR3 nucleotides read TGCAGCGTTGAAGACACACTAGCGGGAGGGCCCTACGAGCAGTACTTC. Its protein is CSVEDTLAGGPYEQYF.

The chain couples TRBV7-9 to TRBJ1-2, with a weak D call TRBD1 (5 bases). Germline CDR1 reads SEHNR; CDR2 reads FQNEAQ (reference sequence). This CDR3 has 16 residues. V shed 1 base and J shed 4 bases, with 16 bases lying between them. CDR3: CASSLGGGTPIYGYTF. The DNA of the CDR3 is TGTGCCAGCAGCTTAGGCGGCGGGACCCCTATCTATGGCTACACCTTC.

The chain combines TRBV7-2 with TRBJ2-1, with D perhaps assigned TRBD1 or TRBD2 (6 bases each). Trimming took off 4 bases at V and 5 bases at J, with 24 bases between the two ends. There are 18 residues in the CDR3. Germline lookup yields CDR1 SGHTA and CDR2 FQGNSA. The CDR3 DNA sequence: TGTGCCAGCAGCTCCCCCTTCGGGGGCGGAGGCCTGAACAATGAGCAGTTCTTC. Its translation is CASSSPFGGGGLNNEQFF.

The rearrangement joins TRBV13 to TRBJ2-2; TRBD1 agrees at 10 bases. The CDR3 consists of 15 residues. Germline loops: CDR1 PRHDT, CDR2 FYEKMQ (reference sequence). Unmatched junction bases numbered 3, after V lost 5 bases and J lost 3 bases. In DNA, the CDR3 is TGTGCCAGCAGCCCCGGGACAGGGGACACCGGGGAGCTGTTTTTT. Its translation is CASSPGTGDTGELFF.

The genes are TRBV7-9 and TRBJ1-5, with D uncertain. The V gene lost 1 base and the J gene lost 5 bases, with 9 bases spanning the gap. The CDR3 spans 14 residues. Germline assignment: CDR1 SEHNR and CDR2 FQNEAQ (reference sequence). The CDR3 region is CASSLDASYQPQHF. DNA for the CDR3: TGTGCCAGCAGCTTAGATGCGTCGTATCAGCCCCAGCATTTT. The full variable domain, rest sourced from reference TRBV7-9 and TRBJ1-5, is DTGVSQNPRHKITKRGQNVTFRCDPISEHNRLYWYRQTLGQGPEFLTYFQNEAQLEKSRLLSDRFSAERPKGSFSTLEIQRTEQGDSAMYLCASSLDASYQPQHFGDGTRLSIL.

The V call is TRBV7-8, the J call TRBJ2-1; D remains unclear. V lost 3 bases to trimming and J lost 4 bases, with 13 bases between them. The CDR3 totals 15 residues. CDR1 is SGHVS and CDR2 is FQNEAQ in the germline V gene. The CDR3 is CASSLRVLPYNEQFF. The DNA for the CDR3 is TGTGCCAGCAGCTTGCGAGTCCTACCTTACAATGAGCAGTTCTTC.

With respect to this clone: The sample contains more than one DNA sequence encoding this CDR3. The chain joins TRBV5-1 to TRBJ2-7; either TRBD1 or TRBD2 may fit D (5 bases each). The CDR3 runs 12 residues. CDR1 SGHRS and CDR2 YFSETQ come from the germline V gene. V was cut by 1 base and J by 5 bases, with 7 bases left in between. This CDR3 is CASSLLGDEQYF. In nucleotides, the CDR3 is TGCGCCAGCAGCTTGCTGGGGGACGAGCAGTACTTC.

The genes are TRBV25-1 and TRBJ2-7; TRBD2 is a possible D gene (5 bases). This CDR3 is 13 amino acids long. Deletions cut 0 bases from V and 3 bases from J, with 6 bases between. The V gene's germline CDR1 is MGHDK and CDR2 SYGVNS. DNA of the CDR3: TGTGCCAGCAGTGAATATCGGGGCTACGAGCAGTACTTC. Encoded protein: CASSEYRGYEQYF.